This section outlines one T cell receptor beta chain sequence together with its context. This entry comes from a study of CD8+ T cells in alopecia areata. Looking at the study overall: Treatment comprised oral tofacitinib, 5 to 10 mg twice daily, in treated patients.

Treatment reported: oral pan-JAK inhibitor, 5-10 mg twice daily. PBMCs were stained for CD3, CD4 and CD8, and CD4+ and CD8+ T cells were sorted. RNA, once extracted, was reverse transcribed into cDNA for use as the sequencing template. Profiled with immunoSEQ multiplex PCR; TCRdb holds only in-frame clones, not every one. Among around 150,000 clones listed, around 59% were seen once. V lost 3 bases and J lost 4, with 14 bases in between. Germline-derived CDR1 and CDR2 are SGDLS and YYNGEE. The CDR3 is 14 residues long. The chain is built from TRBV9 and TRBJ2-7; D remains ambiguous. This sequence was found in a human donor with alopecia areata. The source material was CD4+ T cells sorted from blood, sampled at week 24, from a patient treated with tofacitinib. DNA of the CDR3: TGTGCCAGCAGCGAAGACCACTTAGGATACGAGCAGTACTTC. Translating it yields CASSEDHLGYEQYF.